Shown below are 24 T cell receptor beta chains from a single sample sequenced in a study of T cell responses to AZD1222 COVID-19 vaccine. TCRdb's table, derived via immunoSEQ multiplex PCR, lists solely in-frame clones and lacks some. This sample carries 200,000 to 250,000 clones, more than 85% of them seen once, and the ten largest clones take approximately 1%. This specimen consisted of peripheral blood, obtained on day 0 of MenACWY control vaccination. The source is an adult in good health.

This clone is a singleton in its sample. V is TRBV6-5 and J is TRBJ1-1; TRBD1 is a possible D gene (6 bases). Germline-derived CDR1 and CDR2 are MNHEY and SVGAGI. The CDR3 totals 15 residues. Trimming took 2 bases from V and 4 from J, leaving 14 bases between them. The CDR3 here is CASSYEGGRGTEAFF. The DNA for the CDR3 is TGTGCCAGCAGTTACGAGGGGGGGCGAGGCACTGAAGCTTTCTTT.

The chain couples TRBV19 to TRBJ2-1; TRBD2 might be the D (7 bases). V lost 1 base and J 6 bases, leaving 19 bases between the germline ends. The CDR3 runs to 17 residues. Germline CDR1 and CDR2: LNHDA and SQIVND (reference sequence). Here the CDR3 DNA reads TGTGCCAGTAGTATAGGGCGGGGGCGTTCTGGGTTCAATGAGCAGTTCTTC. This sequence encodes CASSIGRGRSGFNEQFF.

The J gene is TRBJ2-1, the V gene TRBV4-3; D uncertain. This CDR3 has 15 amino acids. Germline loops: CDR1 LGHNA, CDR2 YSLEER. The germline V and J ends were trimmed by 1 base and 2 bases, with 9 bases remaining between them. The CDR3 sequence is CASSQVGITYNEQFF. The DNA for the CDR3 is TGCGCCAGCAGCCAAGTTGGGATTACCTACAATGAGCAGTTCTTC.

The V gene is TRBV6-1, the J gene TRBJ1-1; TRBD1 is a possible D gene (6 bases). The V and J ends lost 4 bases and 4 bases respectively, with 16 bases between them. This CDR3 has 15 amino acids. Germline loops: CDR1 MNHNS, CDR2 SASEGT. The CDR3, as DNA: TGTGCCAGCAGTGCAGCGGTCAGGGGTAGCACTGAAGCTTTCTTT. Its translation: CASSAAVRGSTEAFF.

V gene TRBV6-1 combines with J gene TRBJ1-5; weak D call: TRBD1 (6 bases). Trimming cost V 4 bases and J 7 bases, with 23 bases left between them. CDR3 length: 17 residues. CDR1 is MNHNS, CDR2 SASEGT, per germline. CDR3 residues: CASSAARTTGSGQPQHF. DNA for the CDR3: TGTGCCAGCAGTGCCGCCCGAACGACAGGTTCAGGGCAGCCCCAGCATTTT.

The CDR3 DNA is TGTGCCAGTAGCCGACCGACAGGGACCCAACCCAATCAGCCCCAGCATTTT. It yields the protein CASSRPTGTQPNQPQHF. This chain connects TRBV19 to TRBJ1-5; 7 bases align to TRBD1. The CDR3 runs to 17 residues. CDR1 is LNHDA and CDR2 is SQIVND in the germline V gene (reference sequence). V was pared by 6 bases and J by 3 bases, with 14 bases of the junction left unmatched.

CDR3 sequence reads: CASSLAIPGQGSYEQYF. The CDR3 region has the DNA TGTGCCAGCAGCTTAGCAATACCGGGACAGGGATCCTACGAGCAGTACTTC. The chain joins TRBV7-2 to TRBJ2-7, with 9 bases lining up with TRBD1. CDR1 is SGHTA and CDR2 is FQGNSA in the germline V gene. The trim removed 0 bases at V and 1 base at J, leaving 7 bases unmatched. The CDR3 is made up of 17 amino acids.

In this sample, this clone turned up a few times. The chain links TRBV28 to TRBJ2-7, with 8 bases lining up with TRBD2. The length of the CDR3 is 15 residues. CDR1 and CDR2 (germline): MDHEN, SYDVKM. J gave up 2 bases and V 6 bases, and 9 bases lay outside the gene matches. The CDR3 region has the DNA TGTGCCAGCAGACCCCATACTAGCGGCACCTACGAGCAGTACTTC. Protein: CASRPHTSGTYEQYF.

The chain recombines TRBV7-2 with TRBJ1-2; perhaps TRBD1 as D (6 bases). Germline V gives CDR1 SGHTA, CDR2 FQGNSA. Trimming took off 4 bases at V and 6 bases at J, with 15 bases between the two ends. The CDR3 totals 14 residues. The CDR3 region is CASSSQAGDDGYTF. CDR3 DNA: TGTGCCAGCAGCTCCCAGGCAGGGGATGATGGCTACACCTTC.

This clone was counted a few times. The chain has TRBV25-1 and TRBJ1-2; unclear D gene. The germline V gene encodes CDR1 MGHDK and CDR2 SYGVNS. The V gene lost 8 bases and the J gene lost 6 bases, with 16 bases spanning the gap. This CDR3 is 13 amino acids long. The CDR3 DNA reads TGTGCCAGCTCGACGCGGCACGTTCATGGCTACACCTTC. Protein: CASSTRHVHGYTF.

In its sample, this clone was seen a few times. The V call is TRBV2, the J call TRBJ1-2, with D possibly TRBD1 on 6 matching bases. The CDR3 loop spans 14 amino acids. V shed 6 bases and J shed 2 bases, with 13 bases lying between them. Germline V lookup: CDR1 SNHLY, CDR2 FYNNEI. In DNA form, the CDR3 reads TGTGCCAGCAGCCCCGCAGGGGCCAACTATGGCTACACCTTC. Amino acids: CASSPAGANYGYTF.

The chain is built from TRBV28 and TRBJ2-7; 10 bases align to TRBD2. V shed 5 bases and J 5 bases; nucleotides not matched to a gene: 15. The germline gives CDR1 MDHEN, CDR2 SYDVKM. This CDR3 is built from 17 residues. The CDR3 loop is CASSPSRAGGRINEQYF. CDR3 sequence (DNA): TGTGCCAGCAGTCCCTCGAGAGCGGGGGGGCGTATCAACGAGCAGTACTTC.

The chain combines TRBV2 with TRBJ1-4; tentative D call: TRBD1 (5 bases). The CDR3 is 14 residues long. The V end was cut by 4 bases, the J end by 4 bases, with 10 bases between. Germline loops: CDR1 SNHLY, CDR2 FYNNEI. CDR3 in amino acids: CASSGRGSNEKLFF. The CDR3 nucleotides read TGTGCCAGCAGTGGGAGGGGTAGTAATGAAAAACTGTTTTTT. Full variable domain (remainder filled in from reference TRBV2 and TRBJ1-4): EPEVTQTPSHQVTQMGQEVILRCVPISNHLYFYWYRQILGQKVEFLVSFYNNEISEKSEIFDDQFSVERPDGSNFTLKIRSTKLEDSAMYFCASSGRGSNEKLFFGSGTQLSVL.

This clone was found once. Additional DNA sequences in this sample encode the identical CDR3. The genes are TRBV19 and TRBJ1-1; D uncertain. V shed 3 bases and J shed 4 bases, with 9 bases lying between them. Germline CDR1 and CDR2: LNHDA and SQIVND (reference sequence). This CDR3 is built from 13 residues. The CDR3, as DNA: TGTGCCAGTAGTATTACGTTCGGCACTGAAGCTTTCTTT. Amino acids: CASSITFGTEAFF. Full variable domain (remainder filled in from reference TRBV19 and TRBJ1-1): DGGITQSPKYLFRKEGQNVTLSCEQNLNHDAMYWYRQDPGQGLRLIYYSQIVNDFQKGDIAEGYSVSREKKESFPLTVTSAQKNPTAFYLCASSITFGTEAFFGQGTRLTVV.

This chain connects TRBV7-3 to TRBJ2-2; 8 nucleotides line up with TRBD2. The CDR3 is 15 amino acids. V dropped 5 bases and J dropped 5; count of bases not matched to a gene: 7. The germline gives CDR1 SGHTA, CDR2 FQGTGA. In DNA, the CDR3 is TGTGCCAGCAGCACCCAGCGGGGGCAAACCGGGGAGCTGTTTTTT. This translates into CASSTQRGQTGELFF.

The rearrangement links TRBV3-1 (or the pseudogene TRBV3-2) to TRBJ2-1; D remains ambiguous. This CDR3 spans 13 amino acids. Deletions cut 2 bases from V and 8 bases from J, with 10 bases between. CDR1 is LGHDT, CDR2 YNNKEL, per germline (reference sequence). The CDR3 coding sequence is TGTGCCAGCAGCCAACCCCCACTGGATGAGCAGTTCTTC. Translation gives CASSQPPLDEQFF.

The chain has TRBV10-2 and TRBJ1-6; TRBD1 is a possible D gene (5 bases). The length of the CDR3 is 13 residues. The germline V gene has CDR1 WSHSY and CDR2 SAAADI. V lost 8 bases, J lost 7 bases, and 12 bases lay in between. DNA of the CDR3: TGCGCCAGCTCAGGGATTGAGAATTCACCCCTCCACTTT. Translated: CASSGIENSPLHF.

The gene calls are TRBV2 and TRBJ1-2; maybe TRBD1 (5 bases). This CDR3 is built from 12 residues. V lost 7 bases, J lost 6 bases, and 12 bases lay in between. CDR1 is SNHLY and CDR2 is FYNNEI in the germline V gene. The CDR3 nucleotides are TGTGCCAGCACTGCGGGGGTCAATGGCTACACCTTC. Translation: CASTAGVNGYTF.

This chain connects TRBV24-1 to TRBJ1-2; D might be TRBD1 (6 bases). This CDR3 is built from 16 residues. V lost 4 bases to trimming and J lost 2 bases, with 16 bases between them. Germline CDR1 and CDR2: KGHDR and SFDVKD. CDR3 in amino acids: CATSDRVRGGNYGYTF. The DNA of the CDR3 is TGTGCCACCAGTGACCGGGTCAGGGGTGGAAACTATGGCTACACCTTC.

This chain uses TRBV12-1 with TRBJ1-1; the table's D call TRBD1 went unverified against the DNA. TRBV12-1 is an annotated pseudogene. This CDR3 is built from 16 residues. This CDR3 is CASSPPDRGRNTEAFF. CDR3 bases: TGTGCCAGCAGCCCCCCGGACAGGGGAAGGAACACTGAAGCTTTCTTT.

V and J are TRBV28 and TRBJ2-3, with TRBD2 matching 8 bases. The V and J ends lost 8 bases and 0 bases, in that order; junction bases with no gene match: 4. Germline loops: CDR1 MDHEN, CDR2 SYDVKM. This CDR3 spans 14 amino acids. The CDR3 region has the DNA TGTGCCAGCTCAAGCGGGGGAAGCACAGATACGCAGTATTTT. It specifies CASSSGGSTDTQYF.

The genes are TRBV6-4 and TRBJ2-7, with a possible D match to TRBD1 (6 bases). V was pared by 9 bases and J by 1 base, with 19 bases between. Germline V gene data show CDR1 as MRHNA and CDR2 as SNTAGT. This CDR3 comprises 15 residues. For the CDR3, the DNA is TGTGCCAGGGAAGGAGGTGAGGACAGTTCCTACGAGCAGTACTTC. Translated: CAREGGEDSSYEQYF.

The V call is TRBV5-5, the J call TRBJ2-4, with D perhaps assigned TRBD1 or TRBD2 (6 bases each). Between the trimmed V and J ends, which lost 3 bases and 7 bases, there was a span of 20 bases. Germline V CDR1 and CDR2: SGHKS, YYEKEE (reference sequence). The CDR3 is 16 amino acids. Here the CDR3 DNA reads TGTGCCAGCAGCTGGGGGGCTACAACACTACGGAACATTCAGTACTTC. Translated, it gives CASSWGATTLRNIQYF.

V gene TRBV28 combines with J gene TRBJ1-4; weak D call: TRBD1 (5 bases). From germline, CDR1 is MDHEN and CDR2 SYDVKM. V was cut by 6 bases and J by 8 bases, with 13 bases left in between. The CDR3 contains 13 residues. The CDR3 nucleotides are TGTGCCAGCAGGGGGGTCTTGGGGGAAAAACTGTTTTTT. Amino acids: CASRGVLGEKLFF. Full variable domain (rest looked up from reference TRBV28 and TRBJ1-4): DVKVTQSSRYLVKRTGEKVFLECVQDMDHENMFWYRQDPGLGLRLIYFSYDVKMKEKGDIPEGYSVSREKKERFSLILESASTNQTSMYLCASRGVLGEKLFFGSGTQLSVL.